This T cell receptor beta chain was obtained from a study of Ad26.COV2.S vaccination and SARS-CoV-2 variants. Study-wide points: The placebo group had lower spike-specific TCR breadth than the vaccine recipients did.

Some clones are missing from TCRdb's copy, which holds only in-frame ones; the method was immunoSEQ multiplex PCR. Found here are hundreds of thousands of clones, about 90% of them singletons; the top ten hold 3% to 4%. Notes on this clone: Its antigen is still unknown.

The treatment: some 20 received Ad26.COV2.S at low or high dose, single or two shots; about 5 received placebo; per-sample allocation not given. Samples were taken on day 63 after the first vaccine or placebo injection. Source: peripheral blood, taken in a trial of Ad26.COV2.S vaccine versus placebo. The receptor was isolated from a person between 18 and 65 years old who received the Ad26.COV2.S COVID-19 vaccine or a placebo.

As DNA, the CDR3 is TGTGCCAGCAGCCAAGGGTCAGGGGCGGTGAACACTGAAGCTTTCTTT. Encoded protein: CASSQGSGAVNTEAFF. The V call is TRBV9, the J call TRBJ1-1; D possibly corresponds to TRBD1 (6 bases). The CDR3 is 16 amino acids. Germline CDR1 reads SGDLS; CDR2 reads YYNGEE. Trimming took off 4 bases at V and 0 bases at J, with 16 bases between the two ends.